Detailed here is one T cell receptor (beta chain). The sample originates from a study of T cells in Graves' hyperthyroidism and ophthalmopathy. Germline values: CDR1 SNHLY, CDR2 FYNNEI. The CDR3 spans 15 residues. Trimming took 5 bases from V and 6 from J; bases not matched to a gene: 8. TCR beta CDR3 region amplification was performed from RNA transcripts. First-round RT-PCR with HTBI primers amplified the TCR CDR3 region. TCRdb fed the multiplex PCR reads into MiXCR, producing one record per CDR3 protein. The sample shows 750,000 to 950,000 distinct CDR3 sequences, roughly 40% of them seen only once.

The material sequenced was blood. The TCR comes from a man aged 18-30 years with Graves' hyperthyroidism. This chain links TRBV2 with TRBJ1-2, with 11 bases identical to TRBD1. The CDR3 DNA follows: TGTGCCAGCAGTAGTTGGGGACAGGGGGAGGATGGCTACACCTTC. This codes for CASSSWGQGEDGYTF.